The 14 T cell receptor beta chains in this list originate from one sample, sequenced in a study of blood T cell repertoires in COVID-19. Method: immunoSEQ multiplex PCR; TCRdb's copy keeps in-frame clones and lacks some. Counted here are some 260,000 clones, about 90% occurring once; the ten biggest clones make up about 3%. Sequenced sample: peripheral blood. These receptors originate from a man younger than 35 with active or convalescent COVID-19.

This rearrangement joins TRBV6-6 to TRBJ2-7; D perhaps matches TRBD1 (5 bases). Germline assignment: CDR1 MNHNY and CDR2 SVGAGI (reference sequence). V was pared by 10 bases and J by 0 bases, with 13 bases between. This CDR3 is built from 13 residues. CDR3 protein: CATFQGSSYEQYF. CDR3 DNA: TGTGCCACCTTCCAGGGCAGCTCCTACGAGCAGTACTTC.

The gene calls are TRBV5-4 and TRBJ2-1; possible D gene TRBD2, 5 bases. The CDR3 has 16 residues. Trimming pared 4 bases from V and 0 bases from J, leaving 14 bases between. Per the germline V gene, CDR1 is SGHNT and CDR2 is YYREEE (reference sequence). The CDR3 loop reads CASSGGPGSSYNEQFF. CDR3 bases: TGTGCCAGCAGCGGCGGACCGGGGAGCTCCTACAATGAGCAGTTCTTC.

This sequence joins TRBV7-2 and TRBJ1-2, with D perhaps TRBD1 (6 bases). There are 16 residues in the CDR3. Deletions cut 1 base from V and 4 bases from J, with 16 bases between. Germline V CDR1 and CDR2: SGHTA, FQGNSA. The CDR3 is CASSLEGSAQGYGYTF. The CDR3 region has the DNA TGTGCCAGCAGCTTAGAGGGGTCGGCACAGGGCTATGGCTACACCTTC.

The chain combines TRBV6-1 with TRBJ1-3; possibly TRBD1 for D (6 bases). V lost 2 bases and J lost 4, with 12 bases in between. The germline CDR1 and CDR2 sequences are MNHNS and SASEGT. This CDR3 is built from 15 residues. This chain's CDR3 is CASSETGTFGNTIYF. The CDR3 coding sequence is TGTGCCAGCAGTGAAACCGGGACATTCGGAAACACCATATATTTT.

The gene calls are TRBV11-2 and TRBJ2-3; the match to TRBD2 covers 7 bases. With 2 bases clipped from V and 0 bases from J, the junction kept 5 bases outside the gene matches. Germline V CDR1 and CDR2: SGHAT, FQNNGV. This CDR3 has 16 amino acids. CDR3 in DNA: TGTGCCAGCAGCTTAATCGGGGGGATTAGCACAGATACGCAGTATTTT. Translating it yields CASSLIGGISTDTQYF.

The chain uses TRBV2 and TRBJ1-6, with 8 bases identical to TRBD1. V gave up 5 bases and J gave up 9 bases; unmatched junction bases: 6. CDR3 size: 14 residues. In germline, CDR1 is SNHLY, CDR2 FYNNEI. CDR3 coding DNA: TGTGCCAGCAGTCTATCTACAGGGGGTTCACCCCTCCACTTT. This sequence encodes CASSLSTGGSPLHF.

This clone was observed a few times. The rearrangement joins TRBV21-1 to TRBJ1-6. TRBV21-1 is reported as a pseudogene. The CDR3 consists of 17 residues. CDR3 nucleotide sequence: TGTGCCAGCAGCAAAGAGGGGGGGGATAGCTATAATTCACCCCTCCACTTT. This translates into CASSKEGGDSYNSPLHF.

This clone was seen repeatedly, ten times or more. The chain combines TRBV9 with TRBJ2-2; TRBD2 agrees at 9 bases. CDR1 SGDLS and CDR2 YYNGEE come from the germline V gene. J lost 2 bases, V lost 5 bases, and 10 bases had no gene match. This CDR3 region has 17 residues. This CDR3 reads CASSKTGTSLNTGELFF. The CDR3 region has the DNA TGTGCCAGCAGTAAAACCGGGACTAGCCTTAACACCGGGGAGCTGTTTTTT.

The chain couples TRBV29-1 to TRBJ1-2, with 7 nucleotides matching TRBD1. The J segment lost 2 bases and the V segment lost 0 bases, leaving 12 bases of the junction unmatched. The CDR3 spans 17 residues. Germline CDR1 SQVTM, CDR2 ANQGSEA. CDR3 nucleotide sequence: TGCAGCGTTGAAGATCCCGACAGGGCCCCCACGAACTATGGCTACACCTTC. Translation gives CSVEDPDRAPTNYGYTF. Full variable domain (missing parts from reference TRBV29-1 and TRBJ1-2): SAVISQKPSRDICQRGTSLTIQCQVDSQVTMMFWYRQQPGQSLTLIATANQGSEATYESGFVIDKFPISRPNLTFSTLTVSNMSPEDSSIYLCSVEDPDRAPTNYGYTFGSGTRLTVV.

The genes are TRBV6-4 and TRBJ1-6; TRBD1 is a possible D gene (6 bases). CDR1 is MRHNA, CDR2 SNTAGT, per germline. Trimming stripped 5 bases from V and 0 bases from J, with 20 bases between. This CDR3 is 19 amino acids long. CDR3 bases: TGTGCCAGCAGTAGCGGCAGGGGCGAAGGGAACTCCTATAATTCACCCCTCCACTTT. Translated, it gives CASSSGRGEGNSYNSPLHF.

The rearrangement joins TRBV6-4 to TRBJ2-3; TRBD2 matches at 8 bases. The CDR3 is 14 amino acids. The germline CDR1 and CDR2 sequences are MRHNA and SNTAGT. V shed 3 bases and J 1 base; nucleotides not matched to a gene: 0. CDR3 sequence (DNA): TGTGCCAGCAGTGAGCGGGGGGGCACAGATACGCAGTATTTT. Translated: CASSERGGTDTQYF.

The V call is TRBV5-1, the J call TRBJ2-1; TRBD1 aligns across 8 bases. The CDR3 extends over 15 amino acids. V gave up 4 bases and J gave up 3 bases; unmatched junction bases: 6. The germline V gene has CDR1 SGHRS and CDR2 YFSETQ. The CDR3 reads CASSLRDRSYNEQFF. In DNA form, the CDR3 reads TGCGCCAGCAGCCTCCGGGACAGGAGCTACAATGAGCAGTTCTTC. Looking up the rest from reference TRBV5-1 and TRBJ2-1 gives the full variable domain: KAGVTQTPRYLIKTRGQQVTLSCSPISGHRSVSWYQQTPGQGLQFLFEYFSETQRNKGNFPGRFSGRQFSNSRSEMNVSTLELGDSALYLCASSLRDRSYNEQFFGPGTRLTVL.

This clone was recorded only once. The V and J genes are TRBV11-2 and TRBJ1-1; 7 bases agree with TRBD1. The CDR3 consists of 13 residues. Germline values: CDR1 SGHAT, CDR2 FQNNGV. V trimming: 7 bases; J trimming: 0 bases; junction bases outside the gene matches: 2. CDR3 region: CASKGQMNTEAFF. The DNA for the CDR3 is TGTGCCAGCAAGGGACAGATGAACACTGAAGCTTTCTTT.

This chain joins TRBV29-1 and TRBJ1-1; D uncertain. V lost 1 base to trimming and J lost 7 bases, with 10 bases between them. The germline V gene encodes CDR1 SQVTM and CDR2 ANQGSEA. CDR3 length: 12 amino acids. CDR3 protein: CSVEGGVREAFF. In nucleotides, the CDR3 is TGCAGCGTTGAAGGAGGTGTGCGTGAAGCTTTCTTT.